Described below is a single TCR beta chain sequence and its context. The antigen is unknown. TCRdb ran MiXCR on the reads and lists one entry per CDR3 protein. Of about 470,000 distinct CDR3 sequences listed, 42% are singletons. The entry originates in a study of T cell repertoires in cytomegalovirus infection. Study summary: It was recently identified HLA-C-restricted and well-studied HLA-B-restricted CMV epitopes that the study used. CMV infection and matching HLA type were both indicated by public TCR beta signatures.

General study findings and limits: The study found HLA-C-restricted CMV-specific TCR beta clonotypes dominating the ex vivo response. The cumulative frequency of public TCR beta families distinguished individuals who carried CMV together with the relevant HLA.

V lost 8 bases to trimming and J lost 3 bases; unmatched junction nucleotides: 20. The CDR3 has 19 amino acids. Germline CDR1 and CDR2: MNHNS and SASEGT. The sample was cultured PBMCs, taken from culture after CMV antigen stimulation. The sequence derives from a human donor in good health (CMV status not recorded). Some clones in this sample may be carry-over from other donors' samples. The chain is built from TRBV6-1 and TRBJ1-5; 9 bases line up with TRBD1. The CDR3 loop reads CASAPKPGTGSPFNQPQHF. DNA for the CDR3: TGTGCCAGCGCCCCAAAGCCAGGGACAGGGAGTCCTTTCAATCAGCCCCAGCATTTT.